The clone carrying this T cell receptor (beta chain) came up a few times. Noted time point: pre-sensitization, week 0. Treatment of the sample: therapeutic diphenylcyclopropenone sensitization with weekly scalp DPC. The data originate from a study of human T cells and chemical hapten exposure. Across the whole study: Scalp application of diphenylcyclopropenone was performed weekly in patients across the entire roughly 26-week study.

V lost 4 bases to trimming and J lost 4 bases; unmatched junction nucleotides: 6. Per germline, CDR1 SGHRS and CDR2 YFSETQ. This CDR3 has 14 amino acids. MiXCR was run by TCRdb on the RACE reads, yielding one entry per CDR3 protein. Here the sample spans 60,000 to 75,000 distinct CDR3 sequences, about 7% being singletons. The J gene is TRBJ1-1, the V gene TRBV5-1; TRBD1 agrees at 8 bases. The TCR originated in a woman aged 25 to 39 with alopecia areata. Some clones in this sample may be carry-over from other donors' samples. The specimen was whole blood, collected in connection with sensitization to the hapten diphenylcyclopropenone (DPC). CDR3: CASSVSTGVTEAFF. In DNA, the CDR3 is TGCGCCAGCAGCGTTTCGACAGGGGTCACTGAAGCTTTCTTT. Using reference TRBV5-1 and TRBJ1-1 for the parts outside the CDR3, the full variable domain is KAGVTQTPRYLIKTRGQQVTLSCSPISGHRSVSWYQQTPGQGLQFLFEYFSETQRNKGNFPGRFSGRQFSNSRSEMNVSTLELGDSALYLCASSVSTGVTEAFFGQGTRLTVV.